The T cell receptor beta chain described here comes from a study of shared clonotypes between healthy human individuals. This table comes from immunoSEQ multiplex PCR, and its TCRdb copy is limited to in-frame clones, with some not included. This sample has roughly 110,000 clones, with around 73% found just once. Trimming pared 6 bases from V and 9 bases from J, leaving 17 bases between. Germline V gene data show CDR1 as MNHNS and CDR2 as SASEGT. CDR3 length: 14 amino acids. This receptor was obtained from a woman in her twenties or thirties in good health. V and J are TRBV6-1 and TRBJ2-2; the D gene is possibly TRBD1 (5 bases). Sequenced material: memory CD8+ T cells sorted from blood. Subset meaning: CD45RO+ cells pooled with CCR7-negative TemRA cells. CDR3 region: CASSRKIQDRELFF. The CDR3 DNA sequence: TGTGCCAGCAGCCGGAAGATACAGGACCGGGAGCTGTTTTTT.